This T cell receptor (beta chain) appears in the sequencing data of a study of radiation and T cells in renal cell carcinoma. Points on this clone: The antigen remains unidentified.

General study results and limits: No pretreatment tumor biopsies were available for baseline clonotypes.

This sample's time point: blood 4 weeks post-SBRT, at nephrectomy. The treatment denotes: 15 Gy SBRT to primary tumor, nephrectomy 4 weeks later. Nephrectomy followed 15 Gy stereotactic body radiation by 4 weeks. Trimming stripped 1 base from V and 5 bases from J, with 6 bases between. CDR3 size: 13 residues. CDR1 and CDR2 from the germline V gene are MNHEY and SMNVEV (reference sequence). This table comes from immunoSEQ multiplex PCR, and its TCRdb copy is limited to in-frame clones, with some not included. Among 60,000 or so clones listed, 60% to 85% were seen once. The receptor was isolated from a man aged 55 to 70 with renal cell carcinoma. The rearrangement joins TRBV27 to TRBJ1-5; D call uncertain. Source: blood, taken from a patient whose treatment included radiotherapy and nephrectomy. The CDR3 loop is CASSLYGDQPQHF. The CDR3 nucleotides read TGTGCCAGCAGTTTATATGGAGATCAGCCCCAGCATTTT.